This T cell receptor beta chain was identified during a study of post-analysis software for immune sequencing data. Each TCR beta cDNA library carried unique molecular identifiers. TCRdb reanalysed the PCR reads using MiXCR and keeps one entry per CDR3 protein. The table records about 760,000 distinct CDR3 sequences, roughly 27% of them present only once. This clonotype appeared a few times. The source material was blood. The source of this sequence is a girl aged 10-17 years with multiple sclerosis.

CDR3 bases: TGTGCCAGCAGTTTGCTAGCGGGAGGCAACGAGCAGTACTTC. Amino acid sequence: CASSLLAGGNEQYF. The rearrangement uses TRBV28 and TRBJ2-5; 11 bases fit TRBD2. The DNA end is a closer match to TRBJ2-7, so the J assignment may be wrong. Germline CDR1 is MDHEN and CDR2 is SYDVKM. This CDR3 is 14 amino acids long.